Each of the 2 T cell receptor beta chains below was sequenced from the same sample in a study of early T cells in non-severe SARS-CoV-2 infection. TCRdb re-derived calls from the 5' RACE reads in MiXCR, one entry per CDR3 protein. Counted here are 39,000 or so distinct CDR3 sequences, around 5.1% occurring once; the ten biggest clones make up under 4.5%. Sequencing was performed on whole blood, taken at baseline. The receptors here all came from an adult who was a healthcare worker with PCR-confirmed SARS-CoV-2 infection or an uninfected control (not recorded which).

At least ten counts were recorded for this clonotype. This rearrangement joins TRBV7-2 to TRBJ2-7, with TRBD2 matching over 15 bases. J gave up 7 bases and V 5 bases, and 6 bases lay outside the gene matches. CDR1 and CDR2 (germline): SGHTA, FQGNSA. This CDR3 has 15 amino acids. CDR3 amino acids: CASSVSGTSGGEQYF. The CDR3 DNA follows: TGTGCCAGCAGCGTATCCGGGACTAGCGGGGGGGAGCAGTACTTC.

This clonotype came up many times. Here the CDR3 DNA reads TGCAGTGCTAGCGGTGTAGCGGGAGCAGTCTACAATGAGCAGTTCTTC. Translated, it gives CSASGVAGAVYNEQFF. The chain joins TRBV20-1 to TRBJ2-1, with 9 bases identical to TRBD2. This CDR3 region has 16 residues. V dropped 3 bases and J dropped 3; count of bases not matched to a gene: 9. In germline, CDR1 is DFQATT, CDR2 SNEGSKA (reference sequence).